The 31 T cell receptor beta chains reported below all come from one sample, sequenced in a study of blood T cell repertoires in COVID-19 (dated by TCRdb to about 2020). Receptor libraries were prepared by the immunoSEQ multiplex PCR assay. Imported from immuneACCESS, the table was reduced by TCRdb to in-frame sequences with V and J called. These copies leave out some clones; in studies compared against another copy, an unresolved V gene accounts for under half, and the cause of the remainder is not known. This sample gives fewer than 85,000 clones in total; 88% of them show up just once. Roughly 5.6% of the sample belongs to the ten largest clones. The sequenced sample was peripheral blood. These receptors were obtained from a human donor in a cohort sampled during active COVID-19.

The chain has TRBV6-6 and TRBJ2-1, with 10 bases lining up with TRBD1. The V gene end was trimmed by 2 bases and the J gene end by 6 bases; junction bases not matched to a gene: 7. CDR1 MNHNY and CDR2 SVGAGI come from the germline V gene (reference sequence). This CDR3 is 16 amino acids long. CDR3 loop: CASSYPGTGVGNEQFF. In DNA form, the CDR3 reads TGTGCCAGCAGTTACCCTGGGACAGGGGTGGGCAATGAGCAGTTCTTC.

As to this clone: Other DNA variants within this sample encode the same CDR3. J is TRBJ2-5 and V is TRBV12-3 or TRBV12-4, with D tentatively TRBD1 (5 bases). The CDR3 sequence is 13 residues long. The ends were cut back, 3 bases at V and 2 bases at J, with 7 bases in the middle. In nucleotides, the CDR3 is TGTGCCAGCAGTTTGGGGCAGCAAGAGACCCAGTACTTC. It is translated as CASSLGQQETQYF.

V and J are TRBV2 and TRBJ2-7; weak D call: TRBD2 (6 bases). The CDR3 extends over 13 amino acids. The germline V gene encodes CDR1 SNHLY and CDR2 FYNNEI. V was shortened by 6 bases and J by 5 bases, with 14 bases between the two germline ends. Here the CDR3 DNA reads TGTGCCAGCAGCGCGGGACGACTGAACGAGCAGTACTTC. Translating it yields CASSAGRLNEQYF.

The rearrangement links TRBV12-5 to TRBJ2-5, with 7 bases aligning to TRBD2. V was pared by 1 base and J by 3 bases, with 2 bases of the junction left unmatched. Germline-derived CDR1 and CDR2 are LGHNT and FRNRAP. The CDR3 consists of 14 residues. DNA of the CDR3: TGTGCTAGTGGTTTGGGGCTAGCGGAAGAGACCCAGTACTTC. It codes for CASGLGLAEETQYF.

The chain recombines TRBV9 with TRBJ1-2; possible D gene TRBD1, 5 bases. V was clipped by 3 bases and J by 6 bases, with 9 bases between them. Germline CDR1 is SGDLS and CDR2 is YYNGEE. The CDR3 is 12 residues long. CDR3 protein: CASSATENGYTF. The CDR3 DNA reads TGTGCCAGCAGCGCGACAGAGAATGGCTACACCTTC.

V and J are TRBV6-6 and TRBJ2-4; 11 bases match TRBD2. CDR1 MNHNY and CDR2 SVGAGI come from the germline V gene (reference sequence). Unmatched junction bases numbered 10, after V lost 5 bases and J lost 1 base. The CDR3 loop spans 18 amino acids. The CDR3, as DNA: TGTGCCAGCAGTCCGCTAGCGGGAGGAGTTGTGGCCAAAAACATTCAGTACTTC. Translating it yields CASSPLAGGVVAKNIQYF.

This chain's CDR3 is CASSIDRDNQPQHF. For the CDR3, the DNA is TGTGCCAGTAGTATAGACCGGGACAATCAGCCCCAGCATTTT. This sequence joins TRBV19 and TRBJ1-5; D is undetermined. V shed 0 bases and J shed 3 bases, with 6 bases lying between them. The CDR3 contains 14 residues. CDR1 and CDR2 (germline): LNHDA, SQIVND (reference sequence).

This chain connects TRBV18 to TRBJ2-5; D unclear. Germline loops: CDR1 KGHSH, CDR2 LQKENI. Between the trimmed V and J ends, which lost 2 bases and 1 base, there was a span of 8 bases. This CDR3 spans 14 amino acids. The CDR3 loop is CASSPGSFQETQYF. Written as DNA, the CDR3 is TGTGCCAGCTCACCAGGTAGCTTCCAAGAGACCCAGTACTTC.

A single count supports this clone. This sample also contains other DNA sequences that code for the same CDR3. This chain links TRBV20-1 with TRBJ2-3; D not resolved. This CDR3 contains 10 residues. CDR1 and CDR2 from the germline V gene are DFQATT and SNEGSKA (reference sequence). V was cut by 3 bases and J by 6 bases, with 4 bases left in between. CDR3 DNA sequence: TGCAGTGCTAGCAGGGATACGCAGTATTTT. Translation: CSASRDTQYF.

V usage is TRBV12-3 or TRBV12-4 and J usage is TRBJ2-2; D is undetermined. The CDR3 consists of 12 residues. Trimming removed 8 bases from V and 5 bases from J, with 9 bases in between. The CDR3 here is CASRSQTGELFF. For the CDR3, the DNA is TGTGCCAGCCGGAGTCAGACCGGGGAGCTGTTTTTT.

The chain uses TRBV28 and TRBJ2-7; 7 nucleotides match TRBD2. Germline CDR1 MDHEN, CDR2 SYDVKM. The CDR3 length is 20 residues. V shed 3 bases, J shed 6 bases, and the junction held 26 bases outside the gene matches. CDR3 sequence: CASSFGLSRAAGALTGEQYF. The CDR3 nucleotides read TGTGCCAGCAGTTTCGGTCTTTCTCGGGCGGCGGGAGCGTTGACTGGCGAGCAGTACTTC.

The V call is TRBV5-3, the J call TRBJ2-3; perhaps TRBD2 as D (6 bases). TRBV5-3 is an ORF, with its function uncertain. With 3 bases removed from V and 4 bases from J, the gap between germline ends came to 9 bases. There are 13 residues in the CDR3. CDR3 loop: CARSWDFSDTQYF. DNA for the CDR3: TGTGCCAGAAGCTGGGACTTTTCAGATACGCAGTATTTT.

The V and J genes are TRBV6-2 or TRBV6-3 and TRBJ1-1; D call uncertain. Trimming cost V 2 bases and J 1 base, with 5 bases left between them. This CDR3 has 13 amino acids. CDR1 and CDR2 (germline): MNHEY, SVGEGT. CDR3 nucleotide sequence: TGTGCCAGCAGTTACGAGGGGAACACTGAAGCTTTCTTT. Amino acid sequence: CASSYEGNTEAFF.

The gene calls are TRBV5-1 and TRBJ2-3; TRBD1 matches 8 bases. The CDR3 length is 16 residues. CDR1 is SGHRS, CDR2 YFSETQ, per germline. After removal of 3 bases from V and 0 bases from J, the junction contained 6 bases not matched to a gene. The CDR3 here is CASSYGGTGSTDTQYF. CDR3 nucleotide sequence: TGCGCCAGCAGCTACGGTGGGACAGGAAGCACAGATACGCAGTATTTT.

V usage is TRBV6-5 and J usage is TRBJ1-2; D might be TRBD1 (5 bases). Looked up from germline, CDR1 is MNHEY and CDR2 is SVGAGI. V was clipped by 8 bases and J by 2 bases, with 15 bases between them. The CDR3 covers 14 residues. CDR3 DNA: TGTGCCAGCCGCCAAACAGGACTAAACTATGGCTACACCTTC. Encoded protein: CASRQTGLNYGYTF.

The chain recombines TRBV3-1 (or the pseudogene TRBV3-2) with TRBJ2-5; 7 bases map to TRBD1. CDR1 and CDR2 (germline): LGHDT, YNNKEL (reference sequence). The CDR3 contains 15 residues. The trim removed 5 bases at V and 2 bases at J, leaving 8 bases unmatched. This chain's CDR3 is CASSGRTGRQETQYF. In nucleotides, the CDR3 is TGTGCCAGCAGCGGTCGGACAGGAAGACAAGAGACCCAGTACTTC.

The V call is TRBV30, the J call TRBJ1-2; tentatively, D is TRBD1 (5 bases). The germline gives CDR1 GTSNPN, CDR2 SVGIG (reference sequence). V dropped 1 base and J dropped 4 bases, with 13 bases sitting between them. The CDR3 covers 14 residues. As DNA, the CDR3 is TGTGCCTGGAGTGAGGAGCTGGGGGGCTATGGCTACACCTTC. Translating it yields CAWSEELGGYGYTF.

The rearrangement uses TRBV30 and TRBJ2-3, with TRBD2 matching 9 bases. V lost 1 base, J lost 1 base, and 3 bases stayed unmatched. From germline, CDR1 is GTSNPN and CDR2 SVGIG (reference sequence). This CDR3 region has 15 residues. DNA of the CDR3: TGTGCCTGGAGTGGTCCTAGCGGGGGCACAGATACGCAGTATTTT. Translation: CAWSGPSGGTDTQYF.

This clone was observed a single time. The CDR3 DNA is TGTGCCAGCTCACTCAGGGGTCCAACGACTGGGGCCAACGTCCTGACTTTC. It translates to CASSLRGPTTGANVLTF. The gene calls are TRBV18 and TRBJ2-6; D might be TRBD1 (6 bases). V lost 4 bases, J lost 2 bases, and 15 bases lay in between. The CDR3 is made up of 17 amino acids. The germline gives CDR1 KGHSH, CDR2 LQKENI.

This sequence joins TRBV13 and TRBJ1-3, with D unclear. The V end lost 2 bases, the J end lost 1 base, and 6 bases lay between the germline ends. The CDR3 totals 14 residues. Germline CDR1 reads PRHDT; CDR2 reads FYEKMQ (reference sequence). The CDR3 DNA reads TGTGCCAGCAGCTTACGAGGGTCTGGAAACACCATATATTTT. Residues: CASSLRGSGNTIYF.

The rearrangement uses TRBV9 and TRBJ1-1; D unresolved. Trimming removed 0 bases at V and 7 bases at J, with 10 bases between. CDR1 is SGDLS and CDR2 is YYNGEE in the germline V gene. The CDR3 sequence is 13 residues long. The CDR3 nucleotides are TGTGCCAGCAGCGTAGAAGGAGATGGTGAAGCTTTCTTT. Its protein is CASSVEGDGEAFF.

The rearrangement uses TRBV19 and TRBJ2-3; maybe TRBD2 (6 bases). CDR3 size: 15 residues. Germline V gene sequence: CDR1 LNHDA, CDR2 SQIVND (reference sequence). V shed 9 bases and J shed 2 bases, with 18 bases lying between them. The CDR3 is CASHPRDSLTDTQYF. The CDR3 region has the DNA TGTGCCAGCCACCCGCGGGACTCCCTCACAGATACGCAGTATTTT.

Regarding this clone: This specimen includes other DNA sequences encoding the same CDR3. The chain recombines TRBV7-9 with TRBJ1-2; 11 bases fit TRBD1. Germline V lookup: CDR1 SEHNR, CDR2 FQNEAQ (reference sequence). CDR3 length equals 14 residues. Unmatched junction bases numbered 5, after V lost 4 bases and J lost 7 bases. The CDR3 DNA follows: TGTGCCAGCAGCTCCGGACAGGGGGCAAGTGGCTACACCTTC. It yields the protein CASSSGQGASGYTF.

The chain recombines TRBV25-1 with TRBJ2-5; the match to TRBD2 covers 10 bases. This CDR3 has 13 residues. The germline gives CDR1 MGHDK, CDR2 SYGVNS. The V segment lost 6 bases and the J segment 4 bases; nucleotides outside the gene matches: 2. The CDR3 region is CASRGLAIETQYF. The CDR3, as DNA: TGTGCCAGCAGGGGACTAGCGATAGAGACCCAGTACTTC.

This chain links TRBV10-2 with TRBJ2-2; TRBD2 matches 10 bases. CDR3 length: 16 residues. V lost 10 bases to trimming and J lost 9 bases; unmatched junction nucleotides: 17. Germline V gives CDR1 WSHSY, CDR2 SAAADI. Written as DNA, the CDR3 is TGCGCCACGCTCCCCCCAGCGGGAGGGCCGGAACGGGAGCTGTTTTTT. It yields the protein CATLPPAGGPERELFF.

The V gene is TRBV6-2 or TRBV6-3, the J gene TRBJ1-5; the match to TRBD1 covers 7 bases. The CDR3 is made up of 16 amino acids. Germline V lookup: CDR1 MNHEY, CDR2 SVGEGT. V lost 4 bases and J lost 2; bases outside the gene matches: 8. The chain's CDR3 is CASSSFRQGGNQPQHF. The CDR3 region has the DNA TGTGCCAGCAGTTCCTTCAGACAGGGCGGCAATCAGCCCCAGCATTTT.

The chain couples TRBV6-6 to TRBJ1-1; D perhaps matches TRBD1 (6 bases). This CDR3 comprises 15 residues. V was clipped by 7 bases and J by 4 bases, with 19 bases between them. Per the germline V gene, CDR1 is MNHNY and CDR2 is SVGAGI (reference sequence). The CDR3 coding sequence is TGTGCCAGCACCGCCGGGGGGGCGCGAGGCACTGAAGCTTTCTTT. Translating it yields CASTAGGARGTEAFF.

In its sample, this clone was seen once. The chain is built from TRBV5-4 and TRBJ1-4, with D uncertain. Trimming left V 1 base short and J 8 bases short, with 9 bases between. Germline-derived CDR1 and CDR2 are SGHNT and YYREEE (reference sequence). The CDR3 covers 13 residues. The CDR3 loop is CASSLPPGEKLFF. In DNA, the CDR3 is TGTGCCAGCAGCTTGCCACCCGGGGAAAAACTGTTTTTT.

The rearrangement uses TRBV5-1 and TRBJ1-1; D not certain. The V end was cut by 5 bases, the J end by 1 base, with 6 bases between. The germline V gene encodes CDR1 SGHRS and CDR2 YFSETQ. This CDR3 region has 12 residues. CDR3 loop: CASRSGNTEAFF. CDR3 bases: TGCGCCAGCAGGTCAGGGAACACTGAAGCTTTCTTT.

The V gene is TRBV6-2 or TRBV6-3, the J gene TRBJ2-3, with D maybe TRBD2 (6 bases). The CDR3 extends over 16 amino acids. Germline CDR1 reads MNHEY; CDR2 reads SVGEGT. The ends were cut back, 1 base at V and 0 bases at J, with 11 bases in the middle. The CDR3: CASSYLADISTDTQYF. For the CDR3, the DNA is TGTGCCAGCAGTTACTTAGCGGATATTAGCACAGATACGCAGTATTTT.

The rearrangement joins TRBV7-2 to TRBJ2-1, with 12 nucleotides matching TRBD2. The CDR3 length is 16 residues. The V gene's germline CDR1 is SGHTA and CDR2 FQGNSA. Germline trimming cut 5 bases from V and 3 bases from J; bases unmatched to any gene: 5. The CDR3 sequence is CASSPSGGAFYNEQFF. The CDR3 nucleotides read TGTGCCAGCAGCCCTAGCGGGGGGGCCTTCTACAATGAGCAGTTCTTC.